The 3 T cell receptor beta chains reported below all come from one sample, sequenced in a study of cytomegalovirus exposure and HLA in healthy donors. Use of 60 Vbeta and 13 Jbeta primers characterized the PCR. Repertoires were generated with immunoSEQ multiplex PCR, while TCRdb's copy carries only in-frame clones and drops some. The profile shows over 150,000 clones, around three quarters of them singletons. Sequenced material: PBMCs. The receptors derive from a man in his thirties or forties in good health and CMV-seropositive.

This chain uses TRBV19 with TRBJ1-2, with 7 nucleotides matching TRBD1. This CDR3 comprises 15 residues. V lost 5 bases and J lost 2; bases outside the gene matches: 8. CDR1 LNHDA and CDR2 SQIVND come from the germline V gene (reference sequence). The CDR3: CASSVMGQKNYGYTF. The DNA of the CDR3 is TGTGCCAGTAGTGTAATGGGACAGAAAAACTATGGCTACACCTTC.

This chain uses TRBV9 with TRBJ2-3; 9 positions agree with TRBD2. V was pared by 0 bases and J by 1 base, with 3 bases of the junction left unmatched. From germline, CDR1 is SGDLS and CDR2 YYNGEE. The CDR3 covers 16 residues. CDR3 nucleotides: TGTGCCAGCAGCGTAGAGGAGCGGGGGGGCACAGATACGCAGTATTTT. This sequence encodes CASSVEERGGTDTQYF.

V usage is TRBV6-5 and J usage is TRBJ2-5; 9 nucleotides agree with TRBD1. CDR1 and CDR2 (germline): MNHEY, SVGAGI. CDR3 length: 14 residues. V was pared by 4 bases and J by 5 bases, with 5 bases of the junction left unmatched. The CDR3 region is CASSSRQGGETQYF. In DNA form, the CDR3 reads TGTGCCAGCAGTTCTAGACAGGGGGGGGAGACCCAGTACTTC.